The clone carrying this T cell receptor (beta chain) was observed a handful of times. Antigen specificity is unknown. Trimming at V came to 7 bases and at J to 10 bases, leaving 9 bases not matched to a gene. The CDR3 is 15 amino acids. Germline V gives CDR1 SGHTA, CDR2 FQGTGA. This sample was taken from a study of response to subunit inactivated influenza vaccine. Study-wide results and limits: The authors put forward the suggestion that each seasonal influenza vaccination may bring in only a limited number of new T cells.

TCRdb re-called the RT-PCR reads through MiXCR, storing one row per CDR3 protein. The sample includes 800,000 to 1,000,000 distinct CDR3 sequences, approximately 21% of them seen just once. The sample here was PBMCs from blood, taken roughly 5 days after vaccination. The chain carries TRBV7-3 and TRBJ2-2; 13 bases agree with TRBD2. The sequence derives from a man aged 50 to 60 who received an inactivated influenza vaccine. CDR3 DNA: TGTGCCAGCACCAATCCGGGACTAGCGGGGACGGAGCTGTTTTTT. Translating it yields CASTNPGLAGTELFF.